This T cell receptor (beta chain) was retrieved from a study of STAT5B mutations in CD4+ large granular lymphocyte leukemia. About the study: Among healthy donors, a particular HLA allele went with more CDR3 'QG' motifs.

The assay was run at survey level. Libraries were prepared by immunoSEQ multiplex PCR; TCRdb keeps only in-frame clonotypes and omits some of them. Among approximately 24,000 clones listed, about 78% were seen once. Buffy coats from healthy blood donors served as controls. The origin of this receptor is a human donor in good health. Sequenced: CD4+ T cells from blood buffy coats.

The CDR3 region is CASSLAFTAGNTIYF. The CDR3, as DNA: TGCGCCAGCAGCTTGGCCTTTACAGCTGGAAACACCATATATTTT. The rearrangement links TRBV5-1 to TRBJ1-3; D not resolved. The CDR3 extends over 15 amino acids. Germline V gene sequence: CDR1 SGHRS, CDR2 YFSETQ. V was pared by 0 bases and J by 2 bases, with 9 bases between. Drawing the rest from reference TRBV5-1 and TRBJ1-3, the complete variable domain is KAGVTQTPRYLIKTRGQQVTLSCSPISGHRSVSWYQQTPGQGLQFLFEYFSETQRNKGNFPGRFSGRQFSNSRSEMNVSTLELGDSALYLCASSLAFTAGNTIYFGEGSWLTVV.